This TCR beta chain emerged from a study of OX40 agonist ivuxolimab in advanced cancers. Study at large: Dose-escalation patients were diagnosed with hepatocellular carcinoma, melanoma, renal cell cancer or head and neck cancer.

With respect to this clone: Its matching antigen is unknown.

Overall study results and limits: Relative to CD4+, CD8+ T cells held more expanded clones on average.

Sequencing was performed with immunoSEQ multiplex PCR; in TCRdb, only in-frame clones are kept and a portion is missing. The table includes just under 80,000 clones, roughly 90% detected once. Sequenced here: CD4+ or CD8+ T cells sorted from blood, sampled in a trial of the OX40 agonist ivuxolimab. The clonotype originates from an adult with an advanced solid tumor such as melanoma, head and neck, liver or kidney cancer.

The DNA of the CDR3 is TGTGCCAGTAGACGGCCTTTAGGACTAGCGGGAGAGAGGACCACCGGGGAGCTGTTTTTT. Its translation is CASRRPLGLAGERTTGELFF. The chain recombines TRBV19 with TRBJ2-2; 13 bases line up with TRBD2. Germline CDR1 reads LNHDA; CDR2 reads SQIVND (reference sequence). V dropped 6 bases and J dropped 4; count of bases not matched to a gene: 17. The CDR3 spans 20 residues.